The present T cell receptor (beta chain) was sequenced within a study of T-cell reconstitution after alpha-beta-depleted transplantation in children. This clonotype has more than one count but fewer than ten. Preparation of the TCRbeta library was carried out with unique molecular identifiers. Using its own MiXCR run on the PCR reads, TCRdb lists one record per CDR3 protein. This sample has 210,000 or so distinct CDR3 sequences, with roughly 10% found just once. Deletions cut 0 bases from V and 7 bases from J, with 4 bases between. CDR3 length equals 12 residues. The receptor was isolated from a human donor who donated a stem cell graft to a child with acute lymphoblastic leukemia. The material sequenced was PBMCs from the stem cell graft donor, taken from the stem cell graft. The V and J genes are TRBV23-1 and TRBJ1-5; D not resolved. TRBV23-1 is sorted into the ORF group, with uncertain function. In nucleotides, the CDR3 is TGCGCCAGCAGTCAATCCGGCCAGCCCCAGCATTTT. Amino acid sequence: CASSQSGQPQHF.